Below are 18 T cell receptor beta chains sequenced from a single sample in a study of shared clonotypes between healthy human individuals. Generated by immunoSEQ multiplex PCR, the TCRdb table keeps only in-frame clones and is missing some. The sample has about 820,000 clones; about 91% are singletons. The naive CD8 population came from CD45RO-negative cells selected for CCR7, without terminally differentiated effector memory CD45RA+ cells. Sequencing used naive CD8+ T cells sorted from blood. These receptor sequences come from a man aged 30 to 39 in good health.

The rearrangement uses TRBV6-5 and TRBJ1-6; maybe TRBD1 (5 bases). Germline V gives CDR1 MNHEY, CDR2 SVGAGI. The CDR3 is made up of 11 amino acids. V lost 6 bases and J lost 17, with 14 bases in between. The CDR3 loop is CASRSGVYFHF. CDR3 nucleotide sequence: TGTGCCAGCAGATCGGGGGTATACTTCCACTTT.

This clone occurred once. The chain employs TRBV5-1 and TRBJ1-1; D perhaps matches TRBD1 (5 bases). CDR3 size: 14 residues. The V gene lost 0 bases and the J gene lost 4 bases, with 10 bases spanning the gap. Germline V gene sequence: CDR1 SGHRS, CDR2 YFSETQ. This CDR3 is CASSLARDGTEAFF. The CDR3 DNA follows: TGCGCCAGCAGCTTGGCCAGGGACGGCACTGAAGCTTTCTTT.

The gene calls are TRBV4-1 and TRBJ1-3, with D unresolved. The CDR3 has 13 amino acids. V lost 1 base and J 1 base, leaving 2 bases between the germline ends. The germline V gene encodes CDR1 MGHRA and CDR2 YSYEKL. DNA of the CDR3: TGCGCCAGCAGCCAAGCTTCTGGAAACACCATATATTTT. Its protein is CASSQASGNTIYF.

Concerning this clone itself: Other nucleotide sequences from this sample produce the same CDR3. This chain joins TRBV27 and TRBJ1-1; 8 bases align to TRBD1. The V gene end was trimmed by 5 bases and the J gene end by 0 bases; junction bases not matched to a gene: 2. The CDR3 sequence is 14 residues long. Germline V gene data show CDR1 as MNHEY and CDR2 as SMNVEV (reference sequence). The CDR3 here is CASSRQGLNTEAFF. The CDR3, as DNA: TGTGCCAGCAGTCGACAGGGGTTGAACACTGAAGCTTTCTTT.

The chain carries TRBV29-1 and TRBJ2-3; no firm D call. CDR1 SQVTM and CDR2 ANQGSEA come from the germline V gene. The CDR3 contains 15 residues. Trimming removed 7 bases at V and 2 bases at J, with 19 bases between. The CDR3 DNA follows: TGCAGCGCCGACGCGAGCCCGTCCTCCACAGATACGCAGTATTTT. Amino acid sequence: CSADASPSSTDTQYF.

This clone appeared a few times. Other DNA sequences from this sample encode an identical CDR3 as well. The CDR3 coding sequence is TGTGCCAGCAGCCGTAACTATGGCTACACCTTC. As protein: CASSRNYGYTF. This sequence joins TRBV28 and TRBJ1-2; the D is unclear. Per germline, CDR1 MDHEN and CDR2 SYDVKM. This CDR3 is 11 amino acids long. Trimming cost V 6 bases and J 1 base, with 3 bases left between them.

The chain recombines TRBV29-1 with TRBJ1-2; no definite D call. The V end was cut by 7 bases, the J end by 4 bases, with 19 bases between. Germline V gene lookup returns CDR1 SQVTM and CDR2 ANQGSEA. This CDR3 spans 14 amino acids. In DNA, the CDR3 is TGCAGCGGCCTCGCTTCTTCAGAGGGCTATGGCTACACCTTC. This sequence encodes CSGLASSEGYGYTF.

The V and J genes are TRBV20-1 and TRBJ2-1; possibly TRBD1 for D (5 bases). The V end was cut by 5 bases, the J end by 5 bases, with 7 bases between. Germline CDR1 is DFQATT and CDR2 is SNEGSKA (reference sequence). The CDR3 has 11 amino acids. The CDR3 DNA reads TGCAGTGCTGGGGCGAACAATGAGCAGTTCTTC. Its translation: CSAGANNEQFF.

The gene calls are TRBV7-9 and TRBJ2-7; D call uncertain. Trimming removed 1 base from V and 6 bases from J, with 7 bases in between. This CDR3 has 12 amino acids. Germline V CDR1 and CDR2: SEHNR, FQNEAQ (reference sequence). The DNA for the CDR3 is TGTGCCAGCAGCTTAGGAGTCCTCGAGCAGTACTTC. Translated: CASSLGVLEQYF.

This clone was found once. The chain joins TRBV28 to TRBJ2-4; TRBD2 matches 8 bases. CDR3 size: 17 residues. Trimming removed 7 bases from V and 3 bases from J; junction bases left unmatched: 14. Germline V lookup: CDR1 MDHEN, CDR2 SYDVKM. CDR3 nucleotide sequence: TGTGCCAGCATCCCCCGGGGACTAGGGGTTTTCAAAAACATTCAGTACTTC. Translating it yields CASIPRGLGVFKNIQYF.

J is TRBJ1-5 and V is TRBV6-5, with 7 bases that match TRBD1. V shed 2 bases, J shed 2 bases, and the junction held 3 bases outside the gene matches. CDR1 and CDR2 (germline): MNHEY, SVGAGI. This CDR3 spans 15 amino acids. CDR3 nucleotides: TGTGCCAGCAGTTACGATGGGACAGGCAATCAGCCCCAGCATTTT. Translated, it gives CASSYDGTGNQPQHF.

The chain has TRBV27 and TRBJ2-2; no definite D call. Trimming took off 7 bases at V and 1 base at J, with 7 bases between the two ends. The germline V gene has CDR1 MNHEY and CDR2 SMNVEV (reference sequence). The CDR3 covers 13 residues. CDR3 nucleotide sequence: TGTGCCAGCAATGACCAGAACACCGGGGAGCTGTTTTTT. Protein product: CASNDQNTGELFF.

The CDR3 DNA reads TGTGCCAGCAGCTTAGAATTGGGGACTCCTATACGGCGAAATGAGCAGTTCTTC. It translates to CASSLELGTPIRRNEQFF. The chain combines TRBV7-9 with TRBJ2-1; D perhaps matches TRBD2 (6 bases). Trimming pared 1 base from V and 7 bases from J, leaving 23 bases between. CDR1 is SEHNR, CDR2 FQNEAQ, per germline (reference sequence). This CDR3 has 18 amino acids.

This clone was seen only a few times. The V gene is TRBV7-9, the J gene TRBJ2-7; TRBD2 matches 10 bases. The CDR3 extends over 15 amino acids. J lost 3 bases, V lost 5 bases, and 7 bases had no gene match. CDR1 and CDR2 from the germline V gene are SEHNR and FQNEAQ (reference sequence). For the CDR3, the DNA is TGTGCCAGCAGCCAAGCGGGAGGGCCGAACTACGAGCAGTACTTC. The encoded protein is CASSQAGGPNYEQYF.

The chain is built from TRBV7-6 and TRBJ2-3; the D gene is possibly TRBD2 (5 bases). The CDR3 is made up of 12 amino acids. The germline CDR1 and CDR2 sequences are SGHVS and FNYEAQ. Trimming shortened V by 5 bases and J by 7 bases, and 10 bases separated the two germline ends. The CDR3 DNA reads TGTGCCAGCAGCCGTTCGGGGAATACGCAGTATTTT. Translated: CASSRSGNTQYF.

The V call is TRBV6-1, the J call TRBJ1-1; a weak D match, TRBD1 (5 bases). Per germline, CDR1 MNHNS and CDR2 SASEGT. The CDR3 sequence is 15 residues long. V lost 10 bases and J 0 bases, leaving 18 bases between the germline ends. The CDR3 region is CATELGVGVNTEAFF. The CDR3 coding sequence is TGTGCCACCGAATTAGGGGTTGGGGTGAACACTGAAGCTTTCTTT.

About this clone itself: Other DNA sequences from this sample encode an identical CDR3 as well. This chain joins TRBV7-9 and TRBJ1-3; D is ambiguous. The CDR3 is 13 residues long. Trimming left V 9 bases short and J 0 bases short, with 9 bases between. Per germline, CDR1 SEHNR and CDR2 FQNEAQ (reference sequence). CDR3 loop: CASREDSGNTIYF. The CDR3 coding sequence is TGTGCCAGTAGGGAGGACTCTGGAAACACCATATATTTT.

The gene calls are TRBV7-8 and TRBJ2-7; D may be TRBD1 (5 bases). V gave up 1 base and J gave up 2 bases, with 15 bases separating them. The germline V gene has CDR1 SGHVS and CDR2 FQNEAQ. CDR3 size: 16 residues. CDR3 amino acids: CASSLVGRVSTYEQYF. The CDR3 nucleotides are TGTGCCAGCAGCTTAGTCGGCAGGGTCAGTACCTACGAGCAGTACTTC.